This entry lists 29 T cell receptor beta chains sequenced from one sample in a study of Graves' ophthalmopathy and Graves' hyperthyroidism. Amplified material comprised TCR beta CDR3 regions derived from RNA transcripts. First-round RT-PCR with HTBI primers preceded a second-round multiplex PCR. TCRdb redid the calling of the multiplex PCR reads with MiXCR, one entry per CDR3 protein. The table records approximately 160,000 distinct CDR3 sequences, 39% of them present only once. The sequencing sample was made of peripheral blood. The receptor source for this set is a man aged 25 to 45 with Graves' ophthalmopathy.

This clonotype appeared many times. This chain connects TRBV12-3 or TRBV12-4 to TRBJ1-1, with D possibly matching TRBD1 (5 bases). V lost 5 bases to trimming and J lost 4 bases, with 17 bases between them. This CDR3 is built from 15 residues. CDR3 in amino acids: CASSPGWGMGTEAFF. CDR3 DNA sequence: TGTGCCAGCAGTCCAGGGTGGGGGATGGGCACTGAAGCTTTCTTT.

The chain employs TRBV6-5 and TRBJ1-2; 7 bases map to TRBD1. CDR1 is MNHEY, CDR2 SVGAGI, per germline. The CDR3 is 16 amino acids. J lost 1 base, V lost 2 bases, and 7 bases had no gene match. The DNA of the CDR3 is TGTGCCAGCAGTTACCCGACAGGGAGGAGTAACTATGGCTACACCTTC. Encoded protein: CASSYPTGRSNYGYTF.

This clonotype appeared many times. The V call is TRBV19, the J call TRBJ1-5; D unclear. This CDR3 has 18 residues. Germline loops: CDR1 LNHDA, CDR2 SQIVND (reference sequence). Trimming stripped 3 bases from V and 1 base from J, with 19 bases between. The CDR3 nucleotides are TGTGCCAGTAGTATTGCGGACTGGGGAGCCTTGAGCAATCAGCCCCAGCATTTT. This codes for CASSIADWGALSNQPQHF.

The gene calls are TRBV24-1 and TRBJ2-5; D possibly matches TRBD1 or TRBD2 (6 bases each). Trimming shortened V by 7 bases and J by 2 bases, and 10 bases separated the two germline ends. Germline V gene sequence: CDR1 KGHDR, CDR2 SFDVKD. The length of the CDR3 is 13 residues. CDR3 coding DNA: TGTGCCACCAGGAGGGGGGATCAAGAGACCCAGTACTTC. Its translation is CATRRGDQETQYF.

This clonotype was counted at least ten times. V is TRBV30 and J is TRBJ2-6, with D uncertain. Germline CDR1 reads GTSNPN; CDR2 reads SVGIG (reference sequence). V lost 0 bases, J lost 4 bases, and 10 bases lay in between. The CDR3 covers 15 residues. The CDR3 coding sequence is TGTGCCTGGAGTGTGGGCCGATCCGGGGCCAACGTCCTGACTTTC. Amino acids: CAWSVGRSGANVLTF.

This chain links TRBV15 with TRBJ2-5; D gene ambiguous. The V and J ends lost 0 bases and 4 bases respectively, with 9 bases between them. Germline V gene data show CDR1 as LNHNV and CDR2 as YYDKDF (reference sequence). The CDR3 consists of 14 residues. The CDR3 here is CATSRDVRAETQYF. For the CDR3, the DNA is TGTGCCACCAGCAGAGATGTGCGAGCAGAGACCCAGTACTTC.

This clonotype appeared many times. The chain has TRBV28 and TRBJ2-7; the D call may be TRBD1 or TRBD2 (6 bases each). Trimming cost V 4 bases and J 7 bases, with 20 bases left between them. The germline CDR1 and CDR2 sequences are MDHEN and SYDVKM. This CDR3 region has 15 residues. This CDR3 is CASSSSLGAAGEQYF. The CDR3 nucleotides are TGTGCCAGCAGTTCATCCCTGGGGGCCGCGGGGGAGCAGTACTTC. The full variable domain, rest sourced from reference TRBV28 and TRBJ2-7, is DVKVTQSSRYLVKRTGEKVFLECVQDMDHENMFWYRQDPGLGLRLIYFSYDVKMKEKGDIPEGYSVSREKKERFSLILESASTNQTSMYLCASSSSLGAAGEQYFGPGTRLTVT.

This clonotype showed up many times. The gene calls are TRBV28 and TRBJ1-5; D is possibly TRBD1 (5 bases). Germline V gives CDR1 MDHEN, CDR2 SYDVKM. The CDR3 sequence is 18 residues long. V was pared by 5 bases and J by 1 base, with 21 bases between. The CDR3: CASSPREGTTGSNQPQHF. The CDR3 DNA is TGTGCCAGCAGTCCCAGGGAGGGGACTACGGGGAGCAATCAGCCCCAGCATTTT.

This clonotype was found many times. The chain has TRBV6-5 and TRBJ1-2; D remains ambiguous. Germline V gene data show CDR1 as MNHEY and CDR2 as SVGAGI. The V gene lost 6 bases and the J gene lost 5 bases, with 7 bases spanning the gap. The CDR3 loop spans 11 amino acids. The CDR3 DNA reads as TGTGCCAGCAGGGTTGATTATGGCTACACCTTC. Residues: CASRVDYGYTF.

The chain employs TRBV7-8 and TRBJ2-5, with TRBD2 as a possible D gene (6 bases). V was pared by 2 bases and J by 3 bases, with 10 bases between. Germline CDR1 is SGHVS and CDR2 is FQNEAQ. The CDR3 consists of 14 residues. This chain's CDR3 is CASSLPGVEETQYF. The CDR3 DNA sequence: TGTGCCAGCAGCTTACCGGGGGTGGAAGAGACCCAGTACTTC.

The J gene is TRBJ2-3, the V gene TRBV28, with a possible D match to TRBD2 (6 bases). V shed 4 bases and J shed 3 bases, with 11 bases lying between them. Germline CDR1 and CDR2: MDHEN and SYDVKM. The CDR3 runs 14 residues. The CDR3 protein is CASSSLAFTDTQYF. In DNA, the CDR3 is TGTGCCAGCAGTTCACTAGCCTTTACAGATACGCAGTATTTT.

This chain connects TRBV6-2 or TRBV6-3 to TRBJ2-7, with 14 bases matching TRBD2. The length of the CDR3 is 16 residues. Germline trimming cut 0 bases from V and 6 bases from J; bases unmatched to any gene: 4. Germline values: CDR1 MNHEY, CDR2 SVGEGT. This CDR3 reads CASSYSGTSGSSEQYF. The CDR3 nucleotides are TGTGCCAGCAGTTACTCGGGGACTAGCGGGAGCTCCGAGCAGTACTTC.

The chain has TRBV29-1 and TRBJ2-7; maybe TRBD2 (5 bases). The CDR3 has 14 residues. V dropped 4 bases and J dropped 6 bases, with 19 bases sitting between them. Per the germline V gene, CDR1 is SQVTM and CDR2 is ANQGSEA. This chain's CDR3 is CSVAEGVGPREQYF. The CDR3 bases are TGCAGCGTTGCTGAGGGAGTAGGACCACGCGAGCAGTACTTC.

The table lists this clonotype with many counts. CDR3 loop: CASSGSDRGYGYTF. CDR3 sequence (DNA): TGTGCCAGCAGCGGGTCTGACAGGGGCTATGGCTACACCTTC. The chain uses TRBV9 and TRBJ1-2; the match to TRBD1 covers 8 bases. CDR3 length equals 14 residues. Germline V gene lookup returns CDR1 SGDLS and CDR2 YYNGEE. V lost 3 bases to trimming and J lost 4 bases; unmatched junction nucleotides: 5.

This clonotype showed up many times. The chain has TRBV6-5 and TRBJ1-1; D remains ambiguous. Looked up from germline, CDR1 is MNHEY and CDR2 is SVGAGI. The CDR3 contains 15 residues. V was clipped by 2 bases and J by 1 base, with 11 bases between them. CDR3 DNA: TGTGCCAGCAGTTACGATGCGAGCGGGAACACTGAAGCTTTCTTT. Protein sequence: CASSYDASGNTEAFF.

This clonotype was recorded only once. The chain employs TRBV12-3 or TRBV12-4 and TRBJ1-3, with D perhaps matching TRBD1 (5 bases). V dropped 8 bases and J dropped 0 bases, with 20 bases sitting between them. There are 17 residues in the CDR3. The CDR3 loop is CASSIYSGTPSGNTIYF. The CDR3 region has the DNA TGTGCCAGCTCTATATATTCCGGGACCCCCTCTGGAAACACCATATATTTT.

This clonotype was detected many times. The chain couples TRBV18 to TRBJ1-1, with D possibly TRBD1 on 6 matching bases. CDR3 length: 15 residues. V lost 3 bases to trimming and J lost 6 bases, with 17 bases between them. The germline V gene encodes CDR1 KGHSH and CDR2 LQKENI. This CDR3 reads CASSPIRGRDAEAFF. CDR3 in DNA: TGTGCCAGCTCACCCATCCGGGGGCGGGACGCTGAAGCTTTCTTT.

V is TRBV7-8 and J is TRBJ2-2; tentatively, D is TRBD1 or TRBD2 (6 bases each). Per germline, CDR1 SGHVS and CDR2 FQNEAQ. Trimming cost V 1 base and J 7 bases, with 10 bases left between them. This CDR3 contains 14 residues. CDR3 in amino acids: CASSLEGGSGELFF. CDR3 DNA: TGTGCCAGCAGCTTAGAGGGGGGTAGCGGGGAGCTGTTTTTT.

This clonotype was counted at least ten times. V and J are TRBV28 and TRBJ2-7; D possibly corresponds to TRBD1 (6 bases). The CDR3 totals 15 residues. V was clipped by 5 bases and J by 0 bases, with 14 bases between them. In germline, CDR1 is MDHEN, CDR2 SYDVKM. The CDR3 here is CASSRMGASSYEQYF. The CDR3 nucleotides are TGTGCCAGCAGTAGGATGGGGGCCAGCTCCTACGAGCAGTACTTC.

J is TRBJ2-7 and V is TRBV2; possible D gene TRBD2, 6 bases. CDR3 size: 14 residues. Germline values: CDR1 SNHLY, CDR2 FYNNEI. Trimming pared 2 bases from V and 5 bases from J, leaving 13 bases between. In DNA form, the CDR3 reads TGTGCCAGCAGTGAACACCAGGGAGGAAACGAGCAGTACTTC. Its translation: CASSEHQGGNEQYF. Based on the CDR3 plus reference TRBV2 and TRBJ2-7, the full variable domain is EPEVTQTPSHQVTQMGQEVILRCVPISNHLYFYWYRQILGQKVEFLVSFYNNEISEKSEIFDDQFSVERPDGSNFTLKIRSTKLEDSAMYFCASSEHQGGNEQYFGPGTRLTVT.

In its sample, this clonotype was seen many times. The chain combines TRBV11-1 with TRBJ1-3; the match to TRBD1 covers 7 bases. The CDR3 covers 16 residues. The germline V gene has CDR1 SGHAT and CDR2 FQDESV (reference sequence). The V gene end was trimmed by 5 bases and the J gene end by 1 base; junction bases not matched to a gene: 8. The CDR3 spells CASSPNRGGSGNTIYF. The CDR3 coding sequence is TGTGCCAGCAGCCCGAACAGGGGAGGGTCTGGAAACACCATATATTTT.

This clonotype was observed at least ten times. This sequence joins TRBV30 and TRBJ1-5; D gene uncertain. CDR3 length equals 13 residues. V lost 5 bases and J lost 3, with 11 bases in between. Germline CDR1 is GTSNPN and CDR2 is SVGIG (reference sequence). The CDR3: CAWRKSSNQPQHF. The DNA for the CDR3 is TGTGCCTGGCGAAAAAGTTCCAATCAGCCCCAGCATTTT. The full variable domain, rest sourced from reference TRBV30 and TRBJ1-5, is SQTIHQWPATLVQPVGSPLSLECTVEGTSNPNLYWYRQAAGRGLQLLFYSVGIGQISSEVPQNLSASRPQDRQFILSSKKLLLSDSGFYLCAWRKSSNQPQHFGDGTRLSIL.

This clonotype has at least ten counts. This chain joins TRBV4-3 and TRBJ1-1; D is possibly TRBD1 (5 bases). The germline CDR1 and CDR2 sequences are LGHNA and YSLEER. This CDR3 contains 14 residues. Between the trimmed V and J ends, which lost 6 bases and 5 bases, there was a span of 16 bases. The CDR3, as DNA: TGCGCCAGCAGGTTTGGGGGGGAAGGAACTGAAGCTTTCTTT. Encoded protein: CASRFGGEGTEAFF.

This clonotype was seen repeatedly, ten times or more. V gene TRBV29-1 combines with J gene TRBJ1-1; D call uncertain. The CDR3 is made up of 13 amino acids. Germline V gives CDR1 SQVTM, CDR2 ANQGSEA. V was shortened by 1 base and J by 0 bases, with 6 bases between the two germline ends. This CDR3 is CSVEAAMNTEAFF. The DNA for the CDR3 is TGCAGCGTTGAAGCCGCTATGAACACTGAAGCTTTCTTT.

In this sample, this clonotype turned up once. V gene TRBV28 combines with J gene TRBJ1-2; no definite D call. Germline V gene sequence: CDR1 MDHEN, CDR2 SYDVKM. This CDR3 comprises 13 residues. Trimming left V 7 bases short and J 4 bases short, with 13 bases between. CDR3 residues: CASTGPPAYGYTF. CDR3 in DNA: TGTGCCAGCACCGGACCGCCTGCCTATGGCTACACCTTC.

As to this clonotype: Germline is not matched at one junction end, which may reflect a read error. V is TRBV19 and J is TRBJ1-5, with D tentatively TRBD1 (5 bases). Germline CDR1 LNHDA, CDR2 SQIVND (reference sequence). The CDR3 has 16 residues. The CDR3 loop reads CASRGDRAISNQPRHF. CDR3 nucleotide sequence: TGTGCCAGCCGAGGGGATCGGGCTATTAGCAATCAGCCCCGGCATTTT.

This clonotype was picked up many times. The J gene is TRBJ1-5, the V gene TRBV27; 11 bases agree with TRBD1. CDR1 is MNHEY, CDR2 SMNVEV, per germline (reference sequence). V dropped 8 bases and J dropped 6; count of bases not matched to a gene: 3. This CDR3 has 13 amino acids. Here the CDR3 reads CASGDRGIQPQHF. CDR3 sequence (DNA): TGTGCCAGCGGGGACAGGGGGATTCAGCCCCAGCATTTT.

This chain links TRBV7-2 with TRBJ1-1, with D hard to call. V shed 0 bases and J shed 1 base, with 9 bases lying between them. In germline, CDR1 is SGHTA, CDR2 FQGNSA. The CDR3 contains 15 residues. The CDR3 loop is CASSLAPQENTEAFF. The CDR3 DNA follows: TGTGCCAGCAGCTTAGCGCCCCAAGAGAACACTGAAGCTTTCTTT.

The chain joins TRBV10-2 to TRBJ1-2; D is ambiguous. Trimming pared 0 bases from V and 4 bases from J, leaving 12 bases between. The CDR3 contains 15 residues. Germline-derived CDR1 and CDR2 are WSHSY and SAAADI. This CDR3 is CASSESLSGRYGYTF. CDR3 in DNA: TGCGCCAGCAGTGAGTCTTTGAGCGGACGCTATGGCTACACCTTC.